This entry concerns a single TCR beta chain. The data originate from a study of blood T cell repertoires in COVID-19. CDR3 length equals 13 residues. Trimming took 2 bases from V and 12 from J; bases not matched to a gene: 9. CDR1 is LGHDT, CDR2 YNNKEL, per germline (reference sequence). Produced via immunoSEQ multiplex PCR; TCRdb's table is partial and in-frame only. The sample holds 150,000 to 200,000 clones, 81% seen once. This receptor was obtained from a man aged 55-75 years with active or convalescent COVID-19. The V gene is TRBV3-1 (or the pseudogene TRBV3-2), the J gene TRBJ1-2, with 7 bases fitting TRBD1. Material for sequencing was peripheral blood. The CDR3 DNA reads as TGTGCCAGCAGCCAACTTTCGGGACAGCCACACACCTTC. Protein sequence: CASSQLSGQPHTF.